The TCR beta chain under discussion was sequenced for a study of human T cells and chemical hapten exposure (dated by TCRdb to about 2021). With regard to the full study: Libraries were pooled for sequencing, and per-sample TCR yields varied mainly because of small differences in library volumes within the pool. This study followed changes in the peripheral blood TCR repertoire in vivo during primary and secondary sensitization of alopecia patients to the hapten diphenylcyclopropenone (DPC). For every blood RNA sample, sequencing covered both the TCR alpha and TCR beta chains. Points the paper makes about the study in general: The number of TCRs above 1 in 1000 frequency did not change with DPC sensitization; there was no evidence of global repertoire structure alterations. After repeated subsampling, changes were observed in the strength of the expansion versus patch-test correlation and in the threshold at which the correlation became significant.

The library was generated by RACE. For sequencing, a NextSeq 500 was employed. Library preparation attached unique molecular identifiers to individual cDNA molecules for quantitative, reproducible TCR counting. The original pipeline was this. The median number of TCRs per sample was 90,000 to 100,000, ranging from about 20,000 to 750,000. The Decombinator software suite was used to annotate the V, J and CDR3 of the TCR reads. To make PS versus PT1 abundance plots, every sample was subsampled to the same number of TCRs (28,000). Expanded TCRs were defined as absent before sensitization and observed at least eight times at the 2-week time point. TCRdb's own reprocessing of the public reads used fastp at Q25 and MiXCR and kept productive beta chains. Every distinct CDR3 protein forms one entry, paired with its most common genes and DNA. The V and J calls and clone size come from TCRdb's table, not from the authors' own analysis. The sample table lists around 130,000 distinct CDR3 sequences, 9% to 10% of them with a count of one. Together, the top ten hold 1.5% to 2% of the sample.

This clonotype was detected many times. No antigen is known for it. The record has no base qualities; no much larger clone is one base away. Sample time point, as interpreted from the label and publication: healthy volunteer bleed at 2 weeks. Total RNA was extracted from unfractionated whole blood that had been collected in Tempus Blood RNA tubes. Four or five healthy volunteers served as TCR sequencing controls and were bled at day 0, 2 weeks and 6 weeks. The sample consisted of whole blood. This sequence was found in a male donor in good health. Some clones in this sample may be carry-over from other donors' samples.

The CDR3 amino acid sequence is: CASSPGLAGSYEQYF. The bases read TGTGCCAGCAGCCCTGGACTAGCGGGATCTTACGAGCAGTACTTC. The chain links TRBV7-2 with TRBJ2-7, and 12 bases in between align with TRBD2. Inclusive of the bounding cysteine and phenylalanine, the CDR3 is 15 residues long. Left in the record is the CDR3 DNA by itself, 45 bases read in frame from the first base. Based on the germline V gene, the CDR1 and CDR2 sequences are SGHTA and FQGNSA. The V end gives up 5 bases and the J end 4 bases, leaving 6 bases in the junction not matched to a gene.